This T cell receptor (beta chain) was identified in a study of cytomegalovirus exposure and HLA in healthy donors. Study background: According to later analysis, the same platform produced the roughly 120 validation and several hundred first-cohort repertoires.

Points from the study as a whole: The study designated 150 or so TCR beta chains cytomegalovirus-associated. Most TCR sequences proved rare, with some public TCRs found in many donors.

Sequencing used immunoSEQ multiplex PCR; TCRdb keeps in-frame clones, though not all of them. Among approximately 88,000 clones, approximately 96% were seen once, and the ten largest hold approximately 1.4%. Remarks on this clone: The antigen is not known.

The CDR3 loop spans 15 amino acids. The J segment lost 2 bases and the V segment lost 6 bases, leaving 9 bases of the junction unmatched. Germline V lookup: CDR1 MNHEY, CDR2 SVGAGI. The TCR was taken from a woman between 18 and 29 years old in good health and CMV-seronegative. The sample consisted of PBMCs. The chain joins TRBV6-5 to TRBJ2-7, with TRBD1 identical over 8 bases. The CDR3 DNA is TGTGCCAGCAGCCCAGGACAGGGAGACCCCTACGAGCAGTACTTC. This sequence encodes CASSPGQGDPYEQYF.